A single sample is the source of the 17 T cell receptor beta chains below, sequenced in a study of chemoradiotherapy in HPV16-positive cancers. Clones were read by immunoSEQ multiplex PCR, and TCRdb kept only the in-frame ones, dropping some. The sample shows some 11,000 clones, less than 80% of them seen only once. Specimen collection occurred from a patient who underwent chemoradiotherapy. The source is a human donor with HPV-associated anogenital cancer.

This clone was recorded a few times. The chain joins TRBV4-2 to TRBJ1-5; D perhaps matches TRBD1 (5 bases). With 0 bases removed from V and 7 bases from J, the gap between germline ends came to 10 bases. The CDR3 has 14 amino acids. The germline V gene encodes CDR1 LGHNA and CDR2 YNFKEQ. CDR3 loop: CASSQDPGTQPQHF. The CDR3 DNA sequence: TGTGCCAGCAGCCAAGACCCAGGGACCCAGCCCCAGCATTTT.

The chain is built from TRBV19 and TRBJ2-7; no definite D call. Between the trimmed V and J ends, which lost 2 bases and 0 bases, there was a span of 8 bases. CDR1 is LNHDA and CDR2 is SQIVND in the germline V gene (reference sequence). The CDR3 runs 14 residues. This CDR3 reads CASSIFVRSYEQYF. CDR3 bases: TGTGCCAGTAGTATATTCGTCCGCTCCTACGAGCAGTACTTC.

The chain couples TRBV6-6 to TRBJ1-3, with D hard to call. Trimming took 0 bases from V and 7 from J, leaving 7 bases between them. This CDR3 is built from 13 residues. CDR1 and CDR2 (germline): MNHNY, SVGAGI (reference sequence). In DNA, the CDR3 is TGTGCCAGCAGTTACTCGTATGCGAACACCATATATTTT. Its protein product is CASSYSYANTIYF.

As DNA, the CDR3 is TGTGCCAGCAGCTTGCTTCCGGGAGAAGCTTTCTTT. Translating gives CASSLLPGEAFF. The chain links TRBV5-4 to TRBJ1-1, with no clear D. Trimming cost V 1 base and J 8 bases, with 9 bases left between them. The CDR3 totals 12 residues. Germline CDR1 SGHNT, CDR2 YYREEE (reference sequence).

The chain carries TRBV5-6 and TRBJ2-7; no clear D. Germline CDR1 SGHDT, CDR2 YYEEEE. The CDR3 spans 14 residues. V was trimmed by 1 base and J by 0 bases, leaving 8 bases between them. CDR3 DNA: TGTGCCAGCAGCTTGCCAGCCGACTCCTACGAGCAGTACTTC. It yields the protein CASSLPADSYEQYF.

The chain links TRBV25-1 to TRBJ2-7, with TRBD1 matching over 9 bases. V dropped 7 bases and J dropped 1; count of bases not matched to a gene: 2. Germline V gives CDR1 MGHDK, CDR2 SYGVNS. The CDR3 consists of 13 residues. As DNA, the CDR3 is TGTGCCAGCACGGGACAGGGTTCCTACGAGCAGTACTTC. Its translation is CASTGQGSYEQYF.

This clone occurred a few times. The chain joins TRBV9 to TRBJ1-5; unclear D gene. Trimming took off 0 bases at V and 4 bases at J, with 8 bases between the two ends. This CDR3 has 14 residues. Germline loops: CDR1 SGDLS, CDR2 YYNGEE. CDR3 in amino acids: CASSVGPGNQPQHF. The CDR3, as DNA: TGTGCCAGCAGCGTAGGACCTGGGAATCAGCCCCAGCATTTT.

CDR3 protein: CASSPRGSHNEQFF. For the CDR3, the DNA is TGTGCCAGCAGCCCACGGGGGTCCCACAATGAGCAGTTCTTC. V is TRBV7-6 and J is TRBJ2-1; D might be TRBD2 (6 bases). This CDR3 has 14 amino acids. Trimming shortened V by 5 bases and J by 5 bases, and 13 bases separated the two germline ends. CDR1 is SGHVS and CDR2 is FNYEAQ in the germline V gene.

The sample holds a few counts of this clone. The chain links TRBV2 to TRBJ2-7; 15 bases match TRBD2. Germline values: CDR1 SNHLY, CDR2 FYNNEI. V lost 5 bases and J lost 3; bases outside the gene matches: 8. This CDR3 is 17 amino acids long. CDR3 sequence reads: CASSCPGLAGGCYEQYF. Here the CDR3 DNA reads TGTGCCAGCAGTTGCCCGGGACTAGCGGGGGGCTGCTACGAGCAGTACTTC.

The V call is TRBV5-1, the J call TRBJ1-1, with 8 bases fitting TRBD1. In germline, CDR1 is SGHRS, CDR2 YFSETQ. V was pared by 4 bases and J by 5 bases, with 7 bases of the junction left unmatched. This CDR3 is 14 amino acids long. The CDR3 region has the DNA TGCGCCAGCAGCCGTGGACAGGGCGGGACTGAAGCTTTCTTT. Translation: CASSRGQGGTEAFF.

Here the CDR3 reads CASSLIRRQGDYEQYF. The CDR3 DNA reads as TGTGCCAGCAGTTTGATCAGGAGGCAAGGGGATTACGAGCAGTACTTC. The chain carries TRBV28 and TRBJ2-7; the D call may be TRBD1 or TRBD2 (5 bases each). The V gene's germline CDR1 is MDHEN and CDR2 SYDVKM. The CDR3 has 16 amino acids. V dropped 3 bases and J dropped 4 bases, with 19 bases sitting between them.

V gene TRBV4-1 combines with J gene TRBJ1-2; D not certain. Germline V gene lookup returns CDR1 MGHRA and CDR2 YSYEKL. The V and J ends lost 1 base and 8 bases respectively, with 11 bases between them. This CDR3 has 13 residues. CDR3 protein: CASSQVGLGGYTF. CDR3 in DNA: TGCGCCAGCAGCCAAGTTGGTCTTGGGGGCTACACCTTC.

The V call is TRBV4-2, the J call TRBJ2-2, with TRBD2 matching over 7 bases. Germline V gene sequence: CDR1 LGHNA, CDR2 YNFKEQ. The CDR3 covers 16 residues. With V trimmed by 0 bases and J by 3 bases, 4 bases remained unmatched. CDR3 residues: CASSQDGGGYTGELFF. The CDR3 DNA is TGTGCCAGCAGCCAAGATGGGGGGGGTTACACCGGGGAGCTGTTTTTT.

In its sample, this clone was seen a few times. The rearrangement uses TRBV19 and TRBJ1-1; D is unclear. Trimming cost V 3 bases and J 1 base, with 6 bases left between them. The CDR3 has 13 amino acids. The V gene's germline CDR1 is LNHDA and CDR2 SQIVND (reference sequence). CDR3 sequence reads: CASSMTRNTEAFF. CDR3 in DNA: TGTGCCAGTAGTATGACACGGAACACTGAAGCTTTCTTT.

V is TRBV11-3 and J is TRBJ2-5; D call uncertain. The CDR3 consists of 16 residues. Germline-derived CDR1 and CDR2 are SGHNT and YENEEA. V was cut by 6 bases and J by 4 bases, with 21 bases left in between. DNA of the CDR3: TGTGCCAGCAGTATCCCTCAGGCACCCGAGAGAGAGACCCAGTACTTC. It specifies CASSIPQAPERETQYF. The variable domain in full, completed from reference TRBV11-3 and TRBJ2-5, reads EAGVVQSPRYKIIEKKQPVAFWCNPISGHNTLYWYLQNLGQGPELLIRYENEEAVDDSQLPKDRFSAERLKGVDSTLKIQPAELGDSAVYLCASSIPQAPERETQYFGPGTRLLVL.

This clone was counted once. The chain links TRBV27 to TRBJ1-1, with a possible D match to TRBD1 (6 bases). With 10 bases removed from V and 0 bases from J, the gap between germline ends came to 24 bases. There are 17 residues in the CDR3. Germline CDR1 MNHEY, CDR2 SMNVEV (reference sequence). DNA for the CDR3: TGTGCCACCTCAGGGAACAGGGCGGGACTGTTGAACACTGAAGCTTTCTTT. Its translation is CATSGNRAGLLNTEAFF.

The chain carries TRBV7-2 and TRBJ2-1; a weak D match, TRBD2 (5 bases). Per the germline V gene, CDR1 is SGHTA and CDR2 is FQGNSA. V dropped 0 bases and J dropped 10 bases, with 19 bases sitting between them. The length of the CDR3 is 16 residues. CDR3 nucleotide sequence: TGTGCCAGCAGCTTAGCTGGACTGGTAGAGCTGGAAGAGCAGTTCTTC. Translation gives CASSLAGLVELEEQFF.